This T cell receptor beta chain was profiled in a study of blood T cells in healthy people across ages. Germline trimming cut 8 bases from V and 3 bases from J; bases unmatched to any gene: 7. The CDR3 sequence is 13 residues long. CDR1 DFQATT and CDR2 SNEGSKA come from the germline V gene (reference sequence). This clonotype was seen a few times. With a J-beta primer mix and a sample-barcoded 5' primer, a second PCR ran roughly 7 to 11 cycles. TCRdb reanalysed the 5' RACE reads using MiXCR and keeps one entry per CDR3 protein. The table records around 900,000 distinct CDR3 sequences, roughly 51% of them present only once.

The V gene is TRBV20-1, the J gene TRBJ2-7, with 10 bases identical to TRBD2. This clonotype was obtained from a woman between 55 and 75 years old in good health. Input material: blood. The DNA of the CDR3 is TGCAGTCCAACCAAGCGGGAGGGCTACGAGCAGTACTTC. Translating gives CSPTKREGYEQYF.